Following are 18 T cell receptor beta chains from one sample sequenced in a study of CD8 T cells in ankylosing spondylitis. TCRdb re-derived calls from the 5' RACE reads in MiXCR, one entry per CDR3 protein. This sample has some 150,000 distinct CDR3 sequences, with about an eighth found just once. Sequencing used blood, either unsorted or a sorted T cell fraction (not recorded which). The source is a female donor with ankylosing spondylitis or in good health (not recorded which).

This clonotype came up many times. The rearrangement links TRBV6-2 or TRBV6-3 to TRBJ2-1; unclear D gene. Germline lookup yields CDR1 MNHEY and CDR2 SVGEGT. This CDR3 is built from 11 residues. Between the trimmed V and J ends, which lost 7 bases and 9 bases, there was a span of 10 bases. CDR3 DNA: TGTGCCAGCACCCACGTCGGTGAGCAGTTCTTC. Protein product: CASTHVGEQFF.

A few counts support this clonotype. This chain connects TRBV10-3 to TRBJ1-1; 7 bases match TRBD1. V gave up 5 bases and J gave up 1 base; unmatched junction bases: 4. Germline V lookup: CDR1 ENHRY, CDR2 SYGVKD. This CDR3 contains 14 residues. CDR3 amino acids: CAISPGQQNTEAFF. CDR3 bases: TGTGCCATCAGTCCGGGACAGCAGAACACTGAAGCTTTCTTT.

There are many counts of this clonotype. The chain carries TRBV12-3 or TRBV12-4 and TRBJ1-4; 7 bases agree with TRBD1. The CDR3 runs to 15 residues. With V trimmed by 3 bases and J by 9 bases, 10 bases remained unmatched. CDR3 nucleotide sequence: TGTGCCAGCAGTTTTACCAGGGGGGCTAAGAAAAAACTGTTTTTT. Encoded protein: CASSFTRGAKKKLFF.

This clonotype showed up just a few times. CDR3 residues: CASSPIVGAVGYTF. CDR3 nucleotide sequence: TGTGCCAGCAGTCCTATTGTGGGGGCGGTTGGCTACACCTTC. The chain couples TRBV28 to TRBJ1-2, with TRBD1 as a possible D gene (6 bases). Trimming stripped 5 bases from V and 7 bases from J, with 17 bases between. The germline gives CDR1 MDHEN, CDR2 SYDVKM. This CDR3 region has 14 residues.

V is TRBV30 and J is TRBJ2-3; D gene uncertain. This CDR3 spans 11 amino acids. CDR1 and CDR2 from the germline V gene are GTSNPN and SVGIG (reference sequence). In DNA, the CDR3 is TGTGTGTCCGGTGATGGAGATACGCAGTATTTT. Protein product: CVSGDGDTQYF. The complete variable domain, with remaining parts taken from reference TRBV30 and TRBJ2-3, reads SQTIHQWPATLVQPVGSPLSLECTVEGTSNPNLYWYRQAAGRGLQLLFYSVGIGQISSEVPQNLSASRPQDRQFILSSKKLLLSDSGFYLCVSGDGDTQYFGPGTRLTVL.

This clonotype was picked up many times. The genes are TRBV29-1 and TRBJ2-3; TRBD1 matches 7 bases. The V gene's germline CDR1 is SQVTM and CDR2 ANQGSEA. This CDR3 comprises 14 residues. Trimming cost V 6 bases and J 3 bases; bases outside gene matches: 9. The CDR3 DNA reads TGCAGCGTCCCCGACAGGGTTAAGACAGATACGCAGTATTTT. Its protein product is CSVPDRVKTDTQYF.

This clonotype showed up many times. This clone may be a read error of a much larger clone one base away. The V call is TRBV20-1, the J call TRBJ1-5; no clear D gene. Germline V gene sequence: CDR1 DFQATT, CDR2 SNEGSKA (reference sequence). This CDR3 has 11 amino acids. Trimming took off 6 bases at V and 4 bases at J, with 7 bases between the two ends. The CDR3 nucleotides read TGCAGTGCCCAGGCTAATCAGCCCCAGCATTTT. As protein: CSAQANQPQHF.

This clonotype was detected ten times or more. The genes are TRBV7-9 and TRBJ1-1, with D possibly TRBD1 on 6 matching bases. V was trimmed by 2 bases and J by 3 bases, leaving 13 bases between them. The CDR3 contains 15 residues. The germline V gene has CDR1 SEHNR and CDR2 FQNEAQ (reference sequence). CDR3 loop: CASSLTQGGDTEAFF. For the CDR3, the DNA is TGTGCCAGCAGCTTAACACAGGGAGGGGACACTGAAGCTTTCTTT.

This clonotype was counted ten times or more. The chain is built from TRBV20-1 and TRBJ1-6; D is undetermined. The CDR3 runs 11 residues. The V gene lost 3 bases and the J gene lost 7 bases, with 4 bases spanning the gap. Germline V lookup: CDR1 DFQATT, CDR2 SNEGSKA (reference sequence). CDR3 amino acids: CSASRNSPLHF. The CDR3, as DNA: TGCAGTGCTAGCCGGAATTCACCCCTCCACTTT.

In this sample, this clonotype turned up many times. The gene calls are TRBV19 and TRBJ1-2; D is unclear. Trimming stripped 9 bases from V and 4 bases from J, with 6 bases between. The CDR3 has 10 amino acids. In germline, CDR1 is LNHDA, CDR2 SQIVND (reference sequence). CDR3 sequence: CASGRYGYTF. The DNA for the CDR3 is TGTGCCAGCGGACGCTATGGCTACACCTTC.

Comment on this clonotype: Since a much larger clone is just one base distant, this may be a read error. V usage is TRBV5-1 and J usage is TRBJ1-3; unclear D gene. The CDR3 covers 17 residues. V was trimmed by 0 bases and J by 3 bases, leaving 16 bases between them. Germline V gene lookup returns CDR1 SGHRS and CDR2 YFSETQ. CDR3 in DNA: TGCGCCAGCAGCTTGGGGTGGAGCCCGCCTGGTGGAAACACCATATATTTT. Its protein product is CASSLGWSPPGGNTIYF.

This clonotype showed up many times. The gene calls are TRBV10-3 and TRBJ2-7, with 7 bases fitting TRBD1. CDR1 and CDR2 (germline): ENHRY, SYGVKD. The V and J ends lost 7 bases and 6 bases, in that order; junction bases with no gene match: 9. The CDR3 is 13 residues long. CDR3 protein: CAIKGTDVREQYF. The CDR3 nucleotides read TGTGCCATCAAGGGGACAGATGTTCGCGAGCAGTACTTC.

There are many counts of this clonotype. CDR3 sequence: CSAHTSGGSNEQFF. CDR3 sequence (DNA): TGCAGTGCCCACACTAGCGGGGGTTCGAATGAGCAGTTCTTC. The chain uses TRBV20-1 and TRBJ2-1, with 11 nucleotides matching TRBD2. CDR1 and CDR2 (germline): DFQATT, SNEGSKA (reference sequence). CDR3 length: 14 residues. V trimming: 6 bases; J trimming: 7 bases; junction bases outside the gene matches: 8.

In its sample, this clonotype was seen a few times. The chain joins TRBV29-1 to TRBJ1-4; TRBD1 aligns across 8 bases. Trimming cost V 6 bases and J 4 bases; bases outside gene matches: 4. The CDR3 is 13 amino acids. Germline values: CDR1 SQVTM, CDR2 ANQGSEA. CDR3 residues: CSVGQGLNEKLFF. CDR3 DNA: TGCAGCGTCGGACAGGGCCTTAATGAAAAACTGTTTTTT.

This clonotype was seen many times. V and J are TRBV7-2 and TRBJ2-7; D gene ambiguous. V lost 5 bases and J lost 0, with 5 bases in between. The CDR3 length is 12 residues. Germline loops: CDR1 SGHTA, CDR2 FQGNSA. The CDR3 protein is CASSPRSYEQYF. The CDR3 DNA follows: TGTGCCAGCAGCCCCCGCTCCTACGAGCAGTACTTC.

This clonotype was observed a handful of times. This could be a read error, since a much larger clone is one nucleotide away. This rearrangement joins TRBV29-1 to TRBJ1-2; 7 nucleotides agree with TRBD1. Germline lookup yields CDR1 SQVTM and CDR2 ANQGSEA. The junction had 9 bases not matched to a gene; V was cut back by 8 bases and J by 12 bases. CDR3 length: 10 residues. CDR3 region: CSSMDRSDTF. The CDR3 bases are TGCAGCTCAATGGACAGGTCCGACACCTTC.

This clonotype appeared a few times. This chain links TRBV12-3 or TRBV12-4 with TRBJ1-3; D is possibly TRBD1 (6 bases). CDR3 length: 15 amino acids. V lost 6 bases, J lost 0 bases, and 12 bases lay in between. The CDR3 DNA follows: TGTGCCAGCAGCCCCGGACAGATCTCTGGAAACACCATATATTTT. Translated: CASSPGQISGNTIYF.

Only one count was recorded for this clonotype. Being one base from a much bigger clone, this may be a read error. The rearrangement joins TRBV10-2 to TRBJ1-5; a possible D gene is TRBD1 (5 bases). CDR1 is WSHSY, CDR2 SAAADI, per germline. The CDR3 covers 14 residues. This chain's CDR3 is CVSSESQGDQPQHF. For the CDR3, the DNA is TGCGTCAGCAGTGAGTCGCAAGGGGATCAGCCCCAGCATTTT.